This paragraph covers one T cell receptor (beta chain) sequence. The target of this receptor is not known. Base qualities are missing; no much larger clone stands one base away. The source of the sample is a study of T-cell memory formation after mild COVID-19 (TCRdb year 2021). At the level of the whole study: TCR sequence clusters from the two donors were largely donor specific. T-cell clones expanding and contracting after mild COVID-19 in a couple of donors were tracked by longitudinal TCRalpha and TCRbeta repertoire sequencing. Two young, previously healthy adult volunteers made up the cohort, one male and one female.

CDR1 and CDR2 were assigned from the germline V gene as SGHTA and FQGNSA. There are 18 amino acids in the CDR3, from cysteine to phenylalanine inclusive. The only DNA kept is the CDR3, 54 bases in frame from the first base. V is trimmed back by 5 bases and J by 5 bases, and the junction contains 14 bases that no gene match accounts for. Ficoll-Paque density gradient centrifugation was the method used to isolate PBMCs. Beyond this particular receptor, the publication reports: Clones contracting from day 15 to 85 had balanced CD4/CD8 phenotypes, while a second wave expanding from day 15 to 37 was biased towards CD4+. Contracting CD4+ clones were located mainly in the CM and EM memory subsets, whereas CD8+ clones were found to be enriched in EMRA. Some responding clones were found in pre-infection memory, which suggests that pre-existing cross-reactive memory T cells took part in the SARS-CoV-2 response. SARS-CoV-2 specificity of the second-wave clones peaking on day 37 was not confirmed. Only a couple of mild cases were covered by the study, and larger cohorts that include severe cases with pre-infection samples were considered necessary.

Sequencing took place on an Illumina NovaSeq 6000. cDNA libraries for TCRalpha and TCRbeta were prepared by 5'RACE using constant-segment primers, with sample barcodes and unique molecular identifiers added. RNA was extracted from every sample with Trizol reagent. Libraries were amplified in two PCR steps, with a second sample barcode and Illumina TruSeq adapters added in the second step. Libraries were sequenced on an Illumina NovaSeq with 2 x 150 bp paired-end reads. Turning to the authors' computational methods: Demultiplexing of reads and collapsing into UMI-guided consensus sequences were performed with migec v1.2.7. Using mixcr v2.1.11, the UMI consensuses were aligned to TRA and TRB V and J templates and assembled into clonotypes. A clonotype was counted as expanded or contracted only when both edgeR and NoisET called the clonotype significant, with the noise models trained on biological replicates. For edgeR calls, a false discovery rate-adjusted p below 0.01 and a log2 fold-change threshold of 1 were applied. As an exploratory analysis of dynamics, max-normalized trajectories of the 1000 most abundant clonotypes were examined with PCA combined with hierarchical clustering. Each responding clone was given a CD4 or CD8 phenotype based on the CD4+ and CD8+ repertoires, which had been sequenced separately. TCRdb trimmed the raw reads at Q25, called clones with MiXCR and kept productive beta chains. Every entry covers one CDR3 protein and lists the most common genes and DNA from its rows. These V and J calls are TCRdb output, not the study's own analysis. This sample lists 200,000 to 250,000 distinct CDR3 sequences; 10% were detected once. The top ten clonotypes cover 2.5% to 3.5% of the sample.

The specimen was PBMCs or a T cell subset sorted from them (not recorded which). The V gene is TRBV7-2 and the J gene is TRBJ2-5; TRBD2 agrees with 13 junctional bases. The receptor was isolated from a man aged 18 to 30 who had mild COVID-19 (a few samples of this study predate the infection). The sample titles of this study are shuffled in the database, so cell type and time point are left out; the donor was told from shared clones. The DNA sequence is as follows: TGTGCCAGCAGCCCCCGGCGGGGGACTAGCGGGGTTGGGGAGACCCAGTACTTC. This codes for CASSPRRGTSGVGETQYF.